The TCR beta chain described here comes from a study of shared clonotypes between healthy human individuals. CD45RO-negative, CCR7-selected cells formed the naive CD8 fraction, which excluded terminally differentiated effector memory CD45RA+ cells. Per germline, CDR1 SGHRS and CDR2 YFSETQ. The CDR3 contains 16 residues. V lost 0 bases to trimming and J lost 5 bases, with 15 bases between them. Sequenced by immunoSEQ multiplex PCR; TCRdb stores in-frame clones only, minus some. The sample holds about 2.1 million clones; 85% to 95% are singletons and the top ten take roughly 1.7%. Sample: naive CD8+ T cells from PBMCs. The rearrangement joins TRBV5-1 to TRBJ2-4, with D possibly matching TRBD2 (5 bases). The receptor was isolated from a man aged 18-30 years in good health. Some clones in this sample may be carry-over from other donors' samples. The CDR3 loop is CASSLDLAEPENIQYF. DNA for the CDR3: TGCGCCAGCAGCTTGGATCTAGCCGAACCGGAAAACATTCAGTACTTC. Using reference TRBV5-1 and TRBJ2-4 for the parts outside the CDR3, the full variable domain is KAGVTQTPRYLIKTRGQQVTLSCSPISGHRSVSWYQQTPGQGLQFLFEYFSETQRNKGNFPGRFSGRQFSNSRSEMNVSTLELGDSALYLCASSLDLAEPENIQYFGAGTRLSVL.